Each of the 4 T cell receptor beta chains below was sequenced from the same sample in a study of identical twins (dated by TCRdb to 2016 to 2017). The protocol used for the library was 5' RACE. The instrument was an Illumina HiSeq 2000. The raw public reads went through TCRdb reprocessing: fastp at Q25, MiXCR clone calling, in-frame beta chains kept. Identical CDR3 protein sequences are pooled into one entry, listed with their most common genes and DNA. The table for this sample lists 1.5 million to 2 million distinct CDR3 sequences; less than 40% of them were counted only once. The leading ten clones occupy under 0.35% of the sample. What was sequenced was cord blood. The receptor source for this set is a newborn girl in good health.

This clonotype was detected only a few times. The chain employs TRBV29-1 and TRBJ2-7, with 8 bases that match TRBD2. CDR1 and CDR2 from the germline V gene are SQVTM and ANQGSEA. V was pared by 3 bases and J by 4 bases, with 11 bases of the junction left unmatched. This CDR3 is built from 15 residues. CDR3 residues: CSVDGISGRDYEQYF. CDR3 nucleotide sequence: TGCAGCGTTGACGGGATCAGCGGGAGAGATTACGAGCAGTACTTC.

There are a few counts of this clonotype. For the CDR3, the DNA is TGCAGTGCTAGATCTGCGGGGGGCCGGATAGATACGCAGTATTTT. Protein sequence: CSARSAGGRIDTQYF. V gene TRBV20-1 combines with J gene TRBJ2-3; 8 bases line up with TRBD2. The germline V gene encodes CDR1 DFQATT and CDR2 SNEGSKA (reference sequence). This CDR3 comprises 15 residues. V shed 2 bases and J 5 bases; nucleotides not matched to a gene: 9.

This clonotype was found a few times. The CDR3 here is CASSLDRARDEQYF. CDR3 nucleotides: TGTGCCAGCAGCCTGGACAGGGCGAGAGACGAGCAGTACTTC. The V gene is TRBV3-1, the J gene TRBJ2-7, with TRBD1 matching 8 bases. Per germline, CDR1 LGHDT and CDR2 YNNKEL (reference sequence). J lost 5 bases, V lost 4 bases, and 7 bases had no gene match. CDR3 length: 14 amino acids.

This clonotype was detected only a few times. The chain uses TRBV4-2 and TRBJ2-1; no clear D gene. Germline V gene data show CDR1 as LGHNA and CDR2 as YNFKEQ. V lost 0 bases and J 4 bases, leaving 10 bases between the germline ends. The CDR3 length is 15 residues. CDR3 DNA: TGTGCCAGCAGCCAAGATCCGGCTAGATACAATGAGCAGTTCTTC. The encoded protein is CASSQDPARYNEQFF.